There are many counts of the clone carrying this T cell receptor beta chain. What it binds is unknown. Germline V gene sequence: CDR1 LGHDT, CDR2 YNNKEL (reference sequence). V gave up 1 base and J gave up 5 bases, with 10 bases separating them. The CDR3 has 14 residues. The TCR beta library used iRepertoire HTBI primers with Arm-PCR amplification of CDR3. MiXCR was run by TCRdb on the multiplex PCR reads, yielding one entry per CDR3 protein. The sample has around 500,000 distinct CDR3 sequences, about 13% seen once. This entry comes from a study of regulatory T cells in long-lasting Graves disease. Study-wide points: Clonotypes that were public and shared totalled 2,741 in persistent patients versus about 1,000 in new patients.

The time point was: newly diagnosed GD, antithyroid drugs for less than 3 months. RNA isolated from PBMCs was used to make the TCR library. These data also formed part of another study, on T cells in Graves' hyperthyroidism and ophthalmopathy. In that study: Patients aged 18 to 65 had newly diagnosed hyperthyroidism of under 2 months' duration. Expanded thyroid clonotypes (above 0.001) were mostly also found in blood.

Sample: peripheral blood mononuclear cells (PBMCs), taken at new diagnosis, from a patient treated with antithyroid drugs. This TCR came from a young man with Graves disease. The V call is TRBV3-1, the J call TRBJ2-3, with unresolved D. This CDR3 is CASSQGISQDTQYF. The CDR3 DNA sequence: TGTGCCAGCAGCCAAGGGATTTCCCAAGATACGCAGTATTTT.